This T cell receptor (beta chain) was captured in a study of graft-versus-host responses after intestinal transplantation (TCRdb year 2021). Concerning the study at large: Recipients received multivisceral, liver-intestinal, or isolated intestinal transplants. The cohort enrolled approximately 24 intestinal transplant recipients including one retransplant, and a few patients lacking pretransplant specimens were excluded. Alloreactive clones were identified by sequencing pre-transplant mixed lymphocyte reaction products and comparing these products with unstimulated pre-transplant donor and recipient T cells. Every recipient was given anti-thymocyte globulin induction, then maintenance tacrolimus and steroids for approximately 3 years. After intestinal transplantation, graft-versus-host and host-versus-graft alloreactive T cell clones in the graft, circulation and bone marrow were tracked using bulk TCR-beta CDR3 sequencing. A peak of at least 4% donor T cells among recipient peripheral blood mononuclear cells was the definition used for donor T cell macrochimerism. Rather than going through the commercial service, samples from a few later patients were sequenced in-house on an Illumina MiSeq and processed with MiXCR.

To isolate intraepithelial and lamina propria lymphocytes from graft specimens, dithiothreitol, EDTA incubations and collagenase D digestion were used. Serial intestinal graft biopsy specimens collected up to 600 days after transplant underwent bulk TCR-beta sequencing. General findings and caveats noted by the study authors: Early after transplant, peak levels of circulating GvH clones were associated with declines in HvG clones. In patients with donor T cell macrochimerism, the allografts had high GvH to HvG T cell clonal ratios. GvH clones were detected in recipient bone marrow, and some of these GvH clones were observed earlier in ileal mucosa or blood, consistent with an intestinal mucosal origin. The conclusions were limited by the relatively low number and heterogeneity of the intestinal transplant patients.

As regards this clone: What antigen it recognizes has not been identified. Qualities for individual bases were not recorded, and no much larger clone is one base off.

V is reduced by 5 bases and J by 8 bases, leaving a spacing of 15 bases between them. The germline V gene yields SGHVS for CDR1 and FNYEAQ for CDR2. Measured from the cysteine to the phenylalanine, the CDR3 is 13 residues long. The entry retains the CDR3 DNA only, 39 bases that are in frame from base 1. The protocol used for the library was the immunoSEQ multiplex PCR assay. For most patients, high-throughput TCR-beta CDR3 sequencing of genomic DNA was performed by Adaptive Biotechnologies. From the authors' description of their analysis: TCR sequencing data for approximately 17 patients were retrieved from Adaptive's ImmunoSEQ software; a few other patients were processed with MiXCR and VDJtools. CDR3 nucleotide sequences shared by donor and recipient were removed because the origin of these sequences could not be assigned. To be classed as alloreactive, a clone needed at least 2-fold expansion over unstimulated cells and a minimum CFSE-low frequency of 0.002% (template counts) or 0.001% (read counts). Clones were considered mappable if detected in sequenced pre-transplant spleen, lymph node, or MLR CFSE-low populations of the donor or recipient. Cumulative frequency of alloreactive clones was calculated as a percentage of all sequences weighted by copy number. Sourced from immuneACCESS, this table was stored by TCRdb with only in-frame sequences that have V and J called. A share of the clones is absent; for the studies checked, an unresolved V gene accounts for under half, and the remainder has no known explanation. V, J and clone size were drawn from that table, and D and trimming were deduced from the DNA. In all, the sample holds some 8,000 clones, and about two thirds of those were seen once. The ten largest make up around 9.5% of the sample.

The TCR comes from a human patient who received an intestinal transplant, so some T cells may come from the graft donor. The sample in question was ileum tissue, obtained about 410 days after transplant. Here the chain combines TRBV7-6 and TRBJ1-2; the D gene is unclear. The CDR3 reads CASSPDGAQGYTF. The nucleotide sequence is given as TGTGCCAGCAGCCCAGATGGAGCGCAGGGCTACACCTTC.